This T cell receptor beta chain was captured by sequencing in a study of OX40 agonist ivuxolimab in advanced cancers. Systemic immunosuppression or a history of autoimmune disease excluded patients. Study-wide points: By week 6 at 0.1 to 3.0 mg/kg, blood CD4+ and CD8+ T cells had expanded clonally.

Method: immunoSEQ multiplex PCR; TCRdb's copy keeps in-frame clones and lacks some. The sample records tens of thousands of clones, around 90% being singletons. This CDR3 region has 13 residues. The germline CDR1 and CDR2 sequences are KGHSH and LQKENI. V lost 4 bases to trimming and J lost 0 bases, with 6 bases between them. As concerns this clone: Its specificity is unknown.

The chain employs TRBV18 and TRBJ2-5; D gene uncertain. This TCR came from an adult with an advanced solid tumor such as melanoma, head and neck, liver or kidney cancer. The material sequenced was CD4+ or CD8+ T cells sorted from blood, taken in a trial of the OX40 agonist ivuxolimab. CDR3 nucleotide sequence: TGTGCCAGCTCACGTGACAACCAAGAGACCCAGTACTTC. Amino acids: CASSRDNQETQYF.